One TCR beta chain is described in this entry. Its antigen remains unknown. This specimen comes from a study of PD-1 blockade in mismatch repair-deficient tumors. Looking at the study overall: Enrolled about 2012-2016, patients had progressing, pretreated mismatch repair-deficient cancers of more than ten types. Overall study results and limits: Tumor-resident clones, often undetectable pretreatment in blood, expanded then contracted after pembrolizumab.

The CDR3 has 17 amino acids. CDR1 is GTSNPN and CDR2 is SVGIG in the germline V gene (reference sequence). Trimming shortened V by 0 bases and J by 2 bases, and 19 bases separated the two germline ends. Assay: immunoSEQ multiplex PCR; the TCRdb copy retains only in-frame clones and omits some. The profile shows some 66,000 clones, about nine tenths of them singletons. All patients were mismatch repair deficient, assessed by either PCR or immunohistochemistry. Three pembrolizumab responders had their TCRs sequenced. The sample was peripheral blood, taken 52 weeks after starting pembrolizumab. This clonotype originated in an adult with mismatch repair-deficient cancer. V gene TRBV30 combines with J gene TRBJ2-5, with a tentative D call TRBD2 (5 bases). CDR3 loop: CAWSVGLSRRGQETQYF. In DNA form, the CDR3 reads TGTGCCTGGAGTGTCGGACTTTCCAGACGGGGTCAAGAGACCCAGTACTTC. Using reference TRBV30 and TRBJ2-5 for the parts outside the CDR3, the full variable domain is SQTIHQWPATLVQPVGSPLSLECTVEGTSNPNLYWYRQAAGRGLQLLFYSVGIGQISSEVPQNLSASRPQDRQFILSSKKLLLSDSGFYLCAWSVGLSRRGQETQYFGPGTRLLVL.